A selection of T cell receptor beta chains follows, all from one sample in a study of Graves' ophthalmopathy and Graves' hyperthyroidism. TCRdb passed the multiplex PCR reads through MiXCR, listing each CDR3 protein once. The table has 660,000 or so distinct CDR3 sequences, 35% to 45% seen once. Sequenced sample: peripheral blood. Receptors originate from an adult man with Graves' ophthalmopathy. The CDR3 runs from the conserved cysteine through the conserved F or W. The D gene is left open where the match is weak. Where a row states a size, it is once, few, many or the class of an expanded clone; other rows omit it.

clone_size j_call v_call d_call cdr3_nt cdr3_aa
- TRBJ2-5 TRBV7-2 TRBD1 TGTGCCAGCAGCTTAGGGGACAGGGGTGGCCAAGAGACCCAGTACTTC CASSLGDRGGQETQYF
many TRBJ2-2 TRBV29-1 - TGCAGCATTATGCCCGGGACCCTCACCGGGGAGCTGTTTTTT CSIMPGTLTGELFF
many TRBJ1-1 TRBV19 TRBD1 TGTGCCAGTAGTTACCGGGACAGGGGAAGGGACACTGAAGCTTTCTTT CASSYRDRGRDTEAFF
- TRBJ2-7 TRBV6-5 TRBD1 TGTGCCAGCAACGGAAAGAGACAGGGGGATTACGAGCAGTACTTC CASNGKRQGDYEQYF
- TRBJ1-3 TRBV10-3 - TGTGCCAGCAGTCGTCGACACTCTGGAAACACCATATATTTT CASSRRHSGNTIYF
- TRBJ2-1 TRBV11-1 TRBD1 TGTGCCAGCAGCCCGCCGGGACAGGGTTATGAGCAGTTCTTC CASSPPGQGYEQFF
- TRBJ1-1 TRBV12-5 TRBD1 TGTGCTAGTGTACAGGGGGCGCCGACTGAAGCTTTCTTT CASVQGAPTEAFF
many TRBJ1-6 TRBV12-3/TRBV12-4 - TGTGCCAGCAGTTTCCTTGGTTCACCCCTCCACTTT CASSFLGSPLHF
many TRBJ1-6 TRBV12-3/TRBV12-4 - TGTGCCAGCATCTCGACAGAAAGTCATTCACCCCTCCACTTT CASISTESHSPLHF
- TRBJ1-1 TRBV2 - TGTGCCGGCAGCCACGGGGGCGGGGCCGAGGACACTGAAGCTTTCTTT CAGSHGGGAEDTEAFF
many TRBJ1-1 TRBV19 TRBD1 TGTGCCAGTAGTGGGGAGACAGGGGAAGCTTTCTTT CASSGETGEAFF
many TRBJ1-6 TRBV5-1 TRBD1 TGCGCCAGCAGCTTGGACCATAGACAGGGTTGGTCACCCCTCCACTTT CASSLDHRQGWSPLHF
- TRBJ1-5 TRBV7-9 - TGTGCCAGCAGCTTCCGAGCGGGCAATCAGCCCCAGCATTTT CASSFRAGNQPQHF
few TRBJ2-5 TRBV7-2 - TGTGCCAGCAGTGCCTTTGGGACCCAGTACTTC CASSAFGTQYF
- TRBJ1-1 TRBV11-2 - TGTGCCAGCGGACACGTCAGGCGGCGAAACACTGAAGCTTTCTTT CASGHVRRRNTEAFF
many TRBJ1-6 TRBV19 TRBD1 TGTGCCAGTAGTAACCGGGACAGGAGGAACTCCTATAATTCACCCCTCCACTTT CASSNRDRRNSYNSPLHF
- TRBJ2-7 TRBV10-3 TRBD2 TGTGCCAGCAGACCACTAGCGGTTCCTTACGAGCAGTACTTC CASRPLAVPYEQYF
many TRBJ1-3 TRBV12-3/TRBV12-4 TRBD1 TGTGCCAGCAGACAGGACAGGGCAGGCGGAAACACCATATATTTT CASRQDRAGGNTIYF
- TRBJ2-5 TRBV20-1 - TGCAGTGCTAGAGAGTCGGGACGACAAGAGACCCAGCACTTC CSARESGRQETQHF
many TRBJ2-7 TRBV5-6 - TGTGCCAGCAGCCTGAAGTGGGATCAATACGAGCAGTACTTC CASSLKWDQYEQYF
few TRBJ2-5 TRBV25-1 TRBD2 TGTGCCAGCAGTCCGGGTCGGGGGGGCCGAGTCGGAGAGACCCAGTACTTC CASSPGRGGRVGETQYF
- TRBJ2-7 TRBV5-1 - TGCGCCAGCAGCTTGGCGCCGGACAGCTACTACGGGCAGTACTTC CASSLAPDSYYGQYF
- TRBJ1-5 TRBV29-1 - TGCAGCGGATTTAGCAATCAGCCCCAGCATTTT CSGFSNQPQHF
many TRBJ1-1 TRBV5-1 - TGCGCCAGCAGCTTGCTCTTGAACACTGAAGCTTTCTTT CASSLLLNTEAFF
- TRBJ2-5 TRBV29-1 TRBD1 TGCAGCGTTGACGGGACAGGGGAAGAGACCCAGTACTTC CSVDGTGEETQYF
- TRBJ2-1 TRBV24-1 TRBD2 TGTGCCACCAGTGACCCCGGGACTAGCGGGAGGTACGATGAGCAGTTCTTC CATSDPGTSGRYDEQFF
once TRBJ2-5 TRBV5-1 - TGCGCCAGCAGCTTCGCATCCCCCGGGGGGCGCGGAGAGACCCAGTACTTC CASSFASPGGRGETQYF
- TRBJ2-7 TRBV10-3 TRBD1 TGTGCCAGCAGCACACTACAGGGGCGCTCCTACGAGCAGTACTTC CASSTLQGRSYEQYF
- TRBJ2-5 TRBV29-1 TRBD2 TGCAGCGTTGAAGTCCAGCGGGAGGCGTATGAGACCCAGTACTTC CSVEVQREAYETQYF
- TRBJ1-4 TRBV29-1 - TGCAGCGTTGAGCTCGGGCCGGGGCAACTGTTTTTT CSVELGPGQLFF
many TRBJ2-5 TRBV20-1 - TGCAGTGCTCCCACCCAAGAGACCCAGTACTTC CSAPTQETQYF
- TRBJ1-4 TRBV10-2 - TGCGCCAGCAGTGAGGACGCAACTAATGAAAAACTGTTTTTT CASSEDATNEKLFF
- TRBJ2-7 TRBV20-1 - TGCAGTGCTAGAGCCCAGGGCGACGAGCAGTACTTC CSARAQGDEQYF
many TRBJ1-2 TRBV2 - TGTGCCAGCAGTGAAGAGACCGGGGAGGCCTATGGCTACACCTTC CASSEETGEAYGYTF
few TRBJ2-2 TRBV9 TRBD2 TGTGCCAGCCGAACTAGCGGGAGTTCGGGGGAGCTGTTTTTT CASRTSGSSGELFF
- TRBJ1-2 TRBV29-1 TRBD1 TGCAGCGTTGAAAGACAGGGCGTTGGAGGTAGCTACACCTTC CSVERQGVGGSYTF
once TRBJ2-7 TRBV5-1 - TGCGCCAGCAGCTTCGGGGAGCAGATCTACGAGCAGTACTTC CASSFGEQIYEQYF
- TRBJ2-2 TRBV11-3 TRBD1 TGTGCCAGCAGCTCCCATTCTATAAATGACAGGGGAGAAGGGGGCACCGGGGAGCTGTTTTTT CASSSHSINDRGEGGTGELFF
- TRBJ2-7 TRBV5-1 TRBD1 TGTGCCAGCAGATCCGGGACAGGGTTAGGGAGCGAGTACGAGCAGTACTTC CASRSGTGLGSEYEQYF
many TRBJ1-1 TRBV15 TRBD1 TGTGCCACCAGCAGAGGGACAGGGAACACTGAAGCTTTCTTT CATSRGTGNTEAFF
many TRBJ1-5 TRBV7-9 - TGTGCCAGCAGCCCGGACAGTAGCAATCAGCCCCAGCATTTT CASSPDSSNQPQHF